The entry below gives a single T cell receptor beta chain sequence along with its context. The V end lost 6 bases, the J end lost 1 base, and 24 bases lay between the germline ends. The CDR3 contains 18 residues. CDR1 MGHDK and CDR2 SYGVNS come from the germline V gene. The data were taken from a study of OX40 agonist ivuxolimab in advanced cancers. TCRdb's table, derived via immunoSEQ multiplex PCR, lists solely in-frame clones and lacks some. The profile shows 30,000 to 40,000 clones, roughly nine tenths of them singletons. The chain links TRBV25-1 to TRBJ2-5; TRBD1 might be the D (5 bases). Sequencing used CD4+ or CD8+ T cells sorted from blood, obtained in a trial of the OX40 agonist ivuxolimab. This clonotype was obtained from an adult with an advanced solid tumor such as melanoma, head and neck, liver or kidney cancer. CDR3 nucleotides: TGTGCCAGCAGACATGATGGCCTGGTAAGACAGAGCCAAGAGACCCAGTACTTC. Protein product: CASRHDGLVRQSQETQYF.